One sample yielded the 27 T cell receptor beta chains listed below, sequenced in a study of cytomegalovirus exposure and HLA in healthy donors. This PCR relied on a set of 60 Vbeta primers and 13 Jbeta primers. Some clones are missing from TCRdb's copy, which holds only in-frame ones; the method was immunoSEQ multiplex PCR. The profile covers 160,000 or so clones, with under 85% appearing a single time and 2% to 3% taken by the ten largest. Sequencing was performed on PBMCs. The receptor set was obtained from a human donor in good health.

V usage is TRBV7-6 and J usage is TRBJ1-5, with 8 bases aligning to TRBD1. Trimming cost V 5 bases and J 3 bases; bases outside gene matches: 6. Germline V CDR1 and CDR2: SGHVS, FNYEAQ. The CDR3 sequence is 15 residues long. CDR3 protein: CASSPRQGNNQPQHF. The CDR3 DNA reads TGTGCCAGCAGCCCAAGACAGGGGAACAATCAGCCCCAGCATTTT.

This chain uses TRBV7-6 with TRBJ2-1; possibly TRBD2 for D (6 bases). V lost 1 base and J 8 bases, leaving 18 bases between the germline ends. CDR1 SGHVS and CDR2 FNYEAQ come from the germline V gene. The CDR3 contains 16 residues. The CDR3 region has the DNA TGTGCCAGCAGCTTAGGTTATAGTCCCCGCGGGGATGAGCAGTTCTTC. Translation gives CASSLGYSPRGDEQFF.

The gene calls are TRBV11-1 and TRBJ2-7; TRBD1 matches 9 bases. The CDR3 runs to 16 residues. Germline values: CDR1 SGHAT, CDR2 FQDESV (reference sequence). V lost 4 bases, J lost 6 bases, and 13 bases stayed unmatched. DNA of the CDR3: TGTGCCAGCAGCTCCCTTTGGGGACAGGGTTCATCCGAGCAGTACTTC. Translating gives CASSSLWGQGSSEQYF.

Comment on this clone: The sample carries other DNA sequences with the same CDR3. The chain is built from TRBV7-9 and TRBJ2-7; possible D gene TRBD1, 5 bases. V lost 5 bases and J lost 2, with 13 bases in between. The germline CDR1 and CDR2 sequences are SEHNR and FQNEAQ (reference sequence). The CDR3 consists of 14 residues. CDR3 region: CASSRVSGTYEQYF. For the CDR3, the DNA is TGTGCCAGCAGCCGCGTATCAGGGACCTACGAGCAGTACTTC.

The J gene is TRBJ1-2, the V gene TRBV7-9, with D hard to call. Germline CDR1 SEHNR, CDR2 FQNEAQ (reference sequence). CDR3 length: 12 amino acids. The germline V and J ends were trimmed by 5 bases and 5 bases, with 9 bases remaining between them. The CDR3 reads CASSEGEYGYTF. As DNA, the CDR3 is TGTGCCAGCAGCGAGGGAGAGTATGGCTACACCTTC. The variable domain in full, with the rest retrieved from reference TRBV7-9 and TRBJ1-2, is DTGVSQNPRHKITKRGQNVTFRCDPISEHNRLYWYRQTLGQGPEFLTYFQNEAQLEKSRLLSDRFSAERPKGSFSTLEIQRTEQGDSAMYLCASSEGEYGYTFGSGTRLTVV.

This chain joins TRBV19 and TRBJ1-6; TRBD1 agrees at 10 bases. V dropped 11 bases and J dropped 7; count of bases not matched to a gene: 2. CDR3 length: 12 amino acids. Germline CDR1 reads LNHDA; CDR2 reads SQIVND (reference sequence). CDR3 region: CAGGQGNSPLHF. The CDR3 DNA sequence: TGTGCCGGGGGACAGGGGAATTCACCCCTCCACTTT. The full variable domain, in which reference TRBV19 and TRBJ1-6 provide the parts outside the CDR3, is DGGITQSPKYLFRKEGQNVTLSCEQNLNHDAMYWYRQDPGQGLRLIYYSQIVNDFQKGDIAEGYSVSREKKESFPLTVTSAQKNPTAFYLCAGGQGNSPLHFGNGTRLTVT.

In its sample, this clone was seen a few times. The genes are TRBV5-8 and TRBJ2-2; 8 bases match TRBD1. Germline V CDR1 and CDR2: SGHTS, YDEGEE. This CDR3 comprises 14 residues. The V segment lost 4 bases and the J segment 6 bases; nucleotides outside the gene matches: 5. CDR3 sequence reads: CASSRTGTAGELFF. As DNA, the CDR3 is TGTGCCAGCAGCAGGACAGGGACCGCCGGGGAGCTGTTTTTT.

The chain links TRBV11-3 to TRBJ2-3, with D possibly TRBD2 on 6 matching bases. CDR1 is SGHNT and CDR2 is YENEEA in the germline V gene. The CDR3 totals 13 residues. V was shortened by 6 bases and J by 4 bases, with 11 bases between the two germline ends. The CDR3 DNA is TGTGCCAGCAGTATGACTAGTCCAGATACGCAGTATTTT. Encoded protein: CASSMTSPDTQYF.

V gene TRBV12-5 combines with J gene TRBJ2-5; the D is unclear. Looked up from germline, CDR1 is LGHNT and CDR2 is FRNRAP. V was shortened by 3 bases and J by 5 bases, with 4 bases between the two germline ends. This CDR3 has 11 residues. The CDR3, as DNA: TGTGCTAGTGGTTTCTCCGAGACCCAGTACTTC. Residues: CASGFSETQYF.

This chain uses TRBV7-8 with TRBJ2-7; TRBD2 agrees at 12 bases. Germline V gene sequence: CDR1 SGHVS, CDR2 FQNEAQ. The CDR3 totals 17 residues. Unmatched junction bases numbered 5, after V lost 2 bases and J lost 0 bases. The CDR3 nucleotides read TGTGCCAGCAGCTTAACTAGCGGGGGGACACTCTCCTACGAGCAGTACTTC. Amino acid sequence: CASSLTSGGTLSYEQYF.

The gene calls are TRBV6-5 and TRBJ2-4; 9 bases fit TRBD1. Trimming took 8 bases from V and 6 from J; bases not matched to a gene: 5. CDR3 length equals 13 residues. Germline V gene sequence: CDR1 MNHEY, CDR2 SVGAGI. The chain's CDR3 is CASRRDRANIQYF. CDR3 bases: TGTGCCAGCCGCCGGGACAGGGCAAACATTCAGTACTTC.

The J gene is TRBJ1-1, the V gene TRBV9; tentatively, D is TRBD1 (5 bases). With 4 bases removed from V and 4 bases from J, the gap between germline ends came to 11 bases. This CDR3 is built from 13 residues. Germline assignment: CDR1 SGDLS and CDR2 YYNGEE. The CDR3 region is CASSPRGGTEAFF. CDR3 DNA sequence: TGTGCCAGCAGCCCCCGGGGGGGCACTGAAGCTTTCTTT.

The chain links TRBV11-2 to TRBJ2-7, with a weak D call TRBD2 (5 bases). The CDR3 runs to 12 residues. The V and J ends lost 5 bases and 4 bases respectively, with 9 bases between them. Germline V CDR1 and CDR2: SGHAT, FQNNGV. The DNA of the CDR3 is TGTGCCAGCAGCACCAGGACTTACGAGCAGTACTTC. Its protein product is CASSTRTYEQYF.

The chain combines TRBV9 with TRBJ2-1, with TRBD2 matching 11 bases. J gave up 0 bases and V 0 bases, and 5 bases lay outside the gene matches. Germline V gives CDR1 SGDLS, CDR2 YYNGEE. This CDR3 region has 18 residues. This CDR3 is CASSVGTSGWSSYNEQFF. The CDR3 DNA reads TGTGCCAGCAGCGTAGGGACTAGCGGGTGGAGCTCCTACAATGAGCAGTTCTTC.

J is TRBJ2-2 and V is TRBV7-6; D gene unclear. There are 15 residues in the CDR3. Germline loops: CDR1 SGHVS, CDR2 FNYEAQ. V lost 5 bases, J lost 4 bases, and 14 bases lay in between. The CDR3 here is CASSPSRLGTGELFF. CDR3 coding DNA: TGTGCCAGCAGCCCTTCGCGGCTCGGCACCGGGGAGCTGTTTTTT.

The chain is built from TRBV5-4 and TRBJ1-2, with a tentative D call TRBD1 (6 bases). The V gene lost 7 bases and the J gene lost 7 bases, with 23 bases spanning the gap. Per the germline V gene, CDR1 is SGHNT and CDR2 is YYREEE (reference sequence). This CDR3 region has 15 residues. The CDR3 nucleotides are TGTGCCAGCCGACCTGGGGGGGGCTCCCCGAGTGGCTACACCTTC. Protein sequence: CASRPGGGSPSGYTF.

This CDR3 reads CASTGGRETQYF. DNA for the CDR3: TGTGCCAGCACGGGGGGGCGAGAGACCCAGTACTTC. The rearrangement joins TRBV6-5 to TRBJ2-5; 8 bases are shared with TRBD2. Germline V gene sequence: CDR1 MNHEY, CDR2 SVGAGI. There are 12 residues in the CDR3. J lost 4 bases, V lost 7 bases, and 2 bases had no gene match.

The genes are TRBV5-1 and TRBJ1-2; 8 bases line up with TRBD1. The CDR3 covers 14 residues. Trimming cost V 4 bases and J 3 bases; bases outside gene matches: 5. Per germline, CDR1 SGHRS and CDR2 YFSETQ. DNA for the CDR3: TGCGCCAGCAGCACCACAGGGGGGGACTATGGCTACACCTTC. This encodes CASSTTGGDYGYTF.

The rearrangement links TRBV19 to TRBJ1-5; 8 nucleotides line up with TRBD1. CDR3 size: 15 residues. With 3 bases clipped from V and 5 bases from J, the junction kept 6 bases outside the gene matches. Germline V gene lookup returns CDR1 LNHDA and CDR2 SQIVND (reference sequence). The CDR3 bases are TGTGCCAGTAGTATGTTTTTGGACAGGGATCAGCCCCAGCATTTT. Protein product: CASSMFLDRDQPQHF.

The chain joins TRBV6-5 to TRBJ1-3; 7 bases agree with TRBD1. CDR3 length equals 16 residues. Germline V gives CDR1 MNHEY, CDR2 SVGAGI. The V gene end was trimmed by 4 bases and the J gene end by 8 bases; junction bases not matched to a gene: 14. CDR3 DNA: TGTGCCAGCAGTTTTGTTCAGGGGGTTATGGCGTACACCATATATTTT. Encoded protein: CASSFVQGVMAYTIYF.

CDR3 amino acids: CASSLNAGNTGELFF. DNA for the CDR3: TGTGCCAGCAGCTTAAACGCAGGGAACACCGGGGAGCTGTTTTTT. The rearrangement links TRBV7-2 to TRBJ2-2, with no clear D. V lost 2 bases and J 1 base, leaving 8 bases between the germline ends. Per the germline V gene, CDR1 is SGHTA and CDR2 is FQGNSA. This CDR3 has 15 amino acids.

The chain is built from TRBV19 and TRBJ1-6; the D is unclear. Trimming pared 0 bases from V and 10 bases from J, leaving 10 bases between. Germline lookup yields CDR1 LNHDA and CDR2 SQIVND (reference sequence). CDR3 size: 14 residues. CDR3 residues: CASSIDPGRSPLHF. In nucleotides, the CDR3 is TGTGCCAGTAGTATAGATCCGGGGAGGTCACCCCTCCACTTT. Filled out from reference TRBV19 and TRBJ1-6, the complete variable domain reads DGGITQSPKYLFRKEGQNVTLSCEQNLNHDAMYWYRQDPGQGLRLIYYSQIVNDFQKGDIAEGYSVSREKKESFPLTVTSAQKNPTAFYLCASSIDPGRSPLHFGNGTRLTVT.

The V gene is TRBV6-6, the J gene TRBJ1-2, with D hard to call. Looked up from germline, CDR1 is MNHNY and CDR2 is SVGAGI (reference sequence). The CDR3 runs 13 residues. V was shortened by 1 base and J by 13 bases, with 16 bases between the two germline ends. The chain's CDR3 is CASSYLSEGLVTF. The CDR3 bases are TGTGCCAGCAGTTACTTATCCGAGGGTTTAGTCACCTTC.

The V gene is TRBV30, the J gene TRBJ2-3, with TRBD1 as a possible D gene (5 bases). Trimming took 0 bases from V and 5 from J, leaving 15 bases between them. The CDR3 is 15 amino acids. Germline V gene sequence: CDR1 GTSNPN, CDR2 SVGIG (reference sequence). Here the CDR3 reads CAWSVMMGPGDTQYF. For the CDR3, the DNA is TGTGCCTGGAGTGTAATGATGGGGCCGGGAGATACGCAGTATTTT.

This chain connects TRBV7-2 to TRBJ1-5; D gene unclear. V lost 1 base, J lost 2 bases, and 12 bases lay in between. Germline-derived CDR1 and CDR2 are SGHTA and FQGNSA. The CDR3 runs to 16 residues. The CDR3 nucleotides are TGTGCCAGCAGCTTAGTTGGCAGCGGGGGCAATCAGCCCCAGCATTTT. Protein sequence: CASSLVGSGGNQPQHF.

Here the CDR3 reads CASSPRLAGGEETQYF. The CDR3 DNA follows: TGTGCCAGCAGCCCACGACTAGCGGGGGGGGAAGAGACCCAGTACTTC. The chain uses TRBV7-2 and TRBJ2-5; 14 nucleotides match TRBD2. The V and J ends lost 5 bases and 3 bases, in that order; junction bases with no gene match: 5. Looked up from germline, CDR1 is SGHTA and CDR2 is FQGNSA. The CDR3 runs to 16 residues.

This clone was detected once. The CDR3 region is CASSQRQGSFNQPQHF. In nucleotides, the CDR3 is TGTGCCAGCAGTCAGCGACAGGGGTCGTTCAATCAGCCCCAGCATTTT. This rearrangement joins TRBV6-6 to TRBJ1-5, with 8 bases fitting TRBD1. V trimming: 5 bases; J trimming: 3 bases; junction bases outside the gene matches: 9. Germline CDR1 reads MNHNY; CDR2 reads SVGAGI (reference sequence). CDR3 length: 16 residues.